Shown below are 14 T cell receptor beta chains from a single sample sequenced in a study of T cells in Graves' hyperthyroidism and ophthalmopathy. Amplified regions were TCR beta CDR3 sequences from RNA transcripts. With the HTBI primer set, the TCR CDR3 went through a first round of RT-PCR. TCRdb re-analysed the multiplex PCR reads in MiXCR, keeping a single row per CDR3 protein. The sample holds roughly 350,000 distinct CDR3 sequences, approximately 15% seen once. The sample comprised blood. Every receptor here comes from a woman aged 25 to 39 with Graves' hyperthyroidism.

This clonotype was counted ten times or more. The chain recombines TRBV2 with TRBJ1-1, with 9 bases fitting TRBD1. The CDR3 totals 14 residues. Germline CDR1 SNHLY, CDR2 FYNNEI. V lost 5 bases, J lost 1 base, and 2 bases stayed unmatched. The CDR3 here is CASSLGQGNTEAFF. DNA for the CDR3: TGTGCCAGCAGTCTGGGACAGGGGAACACTGAAGCTTTCTTT.

This clonotype was seen many times. This rearrangement joins TRBV7-9 to TRBJ2-5, with D possibly TRBD2 on 6 matching bases. Germline V gene lookup returns CDR1 SEHNR and CDR2 FQNEAQ (reference sequence). This CDR3 has 14 amino acids. V lost 8 bases to trimming and J lost 6 bases, with 19 bases between them. CDR3 nucleotide sequence: TGTGCCAGCTGCCCGGGGACTTCCCTCAAGACCCAGTACTTC. As protein: CASCPGTSLKTQYF.

This clonotype appeared a single time. A much bigger clone sits one base away, suggesting this may be a read error. The chain combines TRBV29-1 with TRBJ1-1; perhaps TRBD1 as D (5 bases). The CDR3 spans 15 residues. Trimming removed 6 bases at V and 0 bases at J, with 17 bases between. Germline values: CDR1 SQVTM, CDR2 ANQGSEA. CDR3 nucleotides: TGCAGCGTGAGACAGAAGGGTGTCATGAACACTGAAGCTTTCTTT. The encoded protein is CSVRQKGVMNTEAFF. The variable domain in full, with the rest retrieved from reference TRBV29-1 and TRBJ1-1, is SAVISQKPSRDICQRGTSLTIQCQVDSQVTMMFWYRQQPGQSLTLIATANQGSEATYESGFVIDKFPISRPNLTFSTLTVSNMSPEDSSIYLCSVRQKGVMNTEAFFGQGTRLTVV.

Ten or more counts support this clonotype. This chain connects TRBV12-3 or TRBV12-4 to TRBJ1-1; weak D call: TRBD1 (5 bases). Trimming took 8 bases from V and 4 from J, leaving 11 bases between them. The CDR3 is made up of 12 amino acids. The CDR3 reads CASGGSFTEAFF. In nucleotides, the CDR3 is TGTGCCAGCGGGGGGTCCTTCACTGAAGCTTTCTTT.

This clonotype showed up just a few times. CDR3 protein: CASSFYYRGQSNSPLHF. The CDR3 nucleotides read TGTGCCAGCAGCTTCTATTACAGGGGGCAGTCGAATTCACCCCTCCACTTT. This chain connects TRBV7-8 to TRBJ1-6; 9 nucleotides line up with TRBD1. The CDR3 spans 17 residues. Germline lookup yields CDR1 SGHVS and CDR2 FQNEAQ. With 3 bases clipped from V and 7 bases from J, the junction kept 10 bases outside the gene matches.

The chain carries TRBV29-1 and TRBJ1-5; TRBD1 is a possible D gene (5 bases). V was clipped by 6 bases and J by 1 base, with 13 bases between them. The CDR3 contains 14 residues. Germline-derived CDR1 and CDR2 are SQVTM and ANQGSEA. The CDR3, as DNA: TGCAGCGTGGGGGGTGGACAAAGCAATCAGCCCCAGCATTTT. The encoded protein is CSVGGGQSNQPQHF. The entire variable domain, with the rest obtained from reference TRBV29-1 and TRBJ1-5, is as follows: SAVISQKPSRDICQRGTSLTIQCQVDSQVTMMFWYRQQPGQSLTLIATANQGSEATYESGFVIDKFPISRPNLTFSTLTVSNMSPEDSSIYLCSVGGGQSNQPQHFGDGTRLSIL.

This clonotype appeared once. The chain uses TRBV15 and TRBJ2-2; a possible D gene is TRBD2 (6 bases). Germline lookup yields CDR1 LNHNV and CDR2 YYDKDF (reference sequence). The CDR3 has 16 residues. The V gene lost 2 bases and the J gene lost 1 base, with 11 bases spanning the gap. CDR3: CATSRIPGLNTGELFF. The CDR3, as DNA: TGTGCCACCAGCAGAATCCCGGGACTGAACACCGGGGAGCTGTTTTTT.

This clonotype was recorded many times. The V call is TRBV20-1, the J call TRBJ2-3; perhaps TRBD1 as D (5 bases). The CDR3 totals 12 residues. The V end was cut by 7 bases, the J end by 0 bases, with 8 bases between. From germline, CDR1 is DFQATT and CDR2 SNEGSKA (reference sequence). This chain's CDR3 is CSGGESTDTQYF. The CDR3 DNA reads TGCAGTGGGGGCGAAAGCACAGATACGCAGTATTTT.

This clonotype was counted between two and nine times. This chain uses TRBV19 with TRBJ2-2, with TRBD1 matching 7 bases. There are 14 residues in the CDR3. CDR1 LNHDA and CDR2 SQIVND come from the germline V gene (reference sequence). Trimming took 10 bases from V and 2 from J; bases not matched to a gene: 7. CDR3 nucleotides: TGTGCCACAGGGACAGCTAAAAACACCGGGGAGCTGTTTTTT. This sequence encodes CATGTAKNTGELFF.

This rearrangement joins TRBV9 to TRBJ2-3, with 13 bases matching TRBD2. Germline-derived CDR1 and CDR2 are SGDLS and YYNGEE. The CDR3 covers 16 residues. Unmatched junction bases numbered 3, after V lost 0 bases and J lost 5 bases. The CDR3 DNA follows: TGTGCCAGCAGCGTAGAACTAGCGGGAGGGCGAGATACGCAGTATTTT. It yields the protein CASSVELAGGRDTQYF.

The chain employs TRBV7-9 and TRBJ1-5; D may be TRBD1 (5 bases). The length of the CDR3 is 16 residues. Germline V lookup: CDR1 SEHNR, CDR2 FQNEAQ (reference sequence). Deletions cut 8 bases from V and 1 base from J, with 18 bases between. CDR3 residues: CASPSPRGLSNQPQHF. The CDR3 coding sequence is TGTGCCAGCCCCTCCCCGAGGGGCCTCAGCAATCAGCCCCAGCATTTT.

This chain uses TRBV28 with TRBJ2-7; D remains unclear. The CDR3 runs to 15 residues. The germline V and J ends were trimmed by 2 bases and 0 bases, with 11 bases remaining between them. Per germline, CDR1 MDHEN and CDR2 SYDVKM. The DNA of the CDR3 is TGTGCCAGCAGTTTACAGGTTAGGAGCTCCTACGAGCAGTACTTC. The encoded protein is CASSLQVRSSYEQYF.

This clonotype showed up just a few times. The chain is built from TRBV6-1 and TRBJ2-6; D is perhaps TRBD2 (5 bases). Germline V gene data show CDR1 as MNHNS and CDR2 as SASEGT. The CDR3 has 15 residues. With 7 bases removed from V and 4 bases from J, the gap between germline ends came to 14 bases. The CDR3 sequence: CASMTGSGGANVLTF. The CDR3 DNA is TGTGCCAGCATGACGGGGTCGGGAGGGGCCAACGTCCTGACTTTC.

This clonotype was detected many times. The V and J genes are TRBV11-2 and TRBJ1-1, with a possible D match to TRBD1 (5 bases). CDR1 and CDR2 from the germline V gene are SGHAT and FQNNGV. Trimming took off 0 bases at V and 4 bases at J, with 12 bases between the two ends. There are 15 residues in the CDR3. The CDR3: CASSLDPGPGTEAFF. The CDR3 nucleotides read TGTGCCAGCAGCTTAGATCCGGGGCCGGGCACTGAAGCTTTCTTT. The full variable domain, rest sourced from reference TRBV11-2 and TRBJ1-1, is EAGVAQSPRYKIIEKRQSVAFWCNPISGHATLYWYQQILGQGPKLLIQFQNNGVVDDSQLPKDRFSAERLKGVDSTLKIQPAKLEDSAVYLCASSLDPGPGTEAFFGQGTRLTVV.